These 10 T cell receptor beta chains were sequenced from one sample in a study of CD8+ T cells in alopecia areata. RNA extraction was followed by reverse transcription into cDNA, which acted as the sequencing template. Profiled with immunoSEQ multiplex PCR; TCRdb holds only in-frame clones, not every one. The sample carries 85,000 to 110,000 clones, 55% recorded once. Input material: CD4+ T cells sorted from blood. Receptors were obtained from a human donor in good health.

V and J are TRBV5-1 and TRBJ2-5; D unresolved. The germline V and J ends were trimmed by 1 base and 5 bases, with 12 bases remaining between them. Germline CDR1 SGHRS, CDR2 YFSETQ. The CDR3 has 14 residues. This CDR3 is CASSLLPDLETQYF. In DNA form, the CDR3 reads TGCGCCAGCAGCTTGTTGCCGGACCTGGAGACCCAGTACTTC.

This clone appeared a few times. This sequence joins TRBV19 and TRBJ2-1, with D tentatively TRBD1 or TRBD2 (6 bases each). CDR1 is LNHDA and CDR2 is SQIVND in the germline V gene (reference sequence). This CDR3 is 17 amino acids long. Trimming took 3 bases from V and 0 from J, leaving 15 bases between them. CDR3 sequence: CASSMPRGQSSYNEQFF. CDR3 in DNA: TGTGCCAGTAGTATGCCCCGGGGGCAAAGCTCCTACAATGAGCAGTTCTTC.

This clone was seen only a few times. The chain is built from TRBV2 and TRBJ2-2; D unclear. Trimming shortened V by 7 bases and J by 6 bases, and 6 bases separated the two germline ends. The V gene's germline CDR1 is SNHLY and CDR2 FYNNEI. There are 11 residues in the CDR3. The CDR3 spells CASKFSGELFF. The DNA of the CDR3 is TGTGCCAGCAAATTCTCCGGGGAGCTGTTTTTT.

The chain is built from TRBV7-2 and TRBJ1-1, with D unclear. Germline CDR1 and CDR2: SGHTA and FQGNSA. Trimming pared 0 bases from V and 5 bases from J, leaving 13 bases between. The CDR3 totals 15 residues. In DNA form, the CDR3 reads TGTGCCAGCAGCTTAGCTCAGGCCCTGCGGACTGAAGCTTTCTTT. This translates into CASSLAQALRTEAFF.

This clone turned up a few times. The V call is TRBV14, the J call TRBJ2-5; D may correspond to TRBD1 or TRBD2 (5 bases each). The CDR3 runs 16 residues. The germline V gene encodes CDR1 SGHDN and CDR2 FVKESK. Trimming pared 5 bases from V and 4 bases from J, leaving 20 bases between. In DNA form, the CDR3 reads TGTGCCAGCAGCGATGGACACCGATGGGGGTTAGAGACCCAGTACTTC. It encodes CASSDGHRWGLETQYF. Filled out from reference TRBV14 and TRBJ2-5, the complete variable domain reads EAGVTQFPSHSVIEKGQTVTLRCDPISGHDNLYWYRRVMGKEIKFLLHFVKESKQDESGMPNNRFLAERTGGTYSTLKVQPAELEDSGVYFCASSDGHRWGLETQYFGPGTRLLVL.

Concerning this clone itself: One junction end does not reproduce the germline sequence, and a read error may be involved. This rearrangement joins TRBV7-9 to TRBJ2-3; TRBD2 matches 7 bases. Germline V CDR1 and CDR2: SEHNR, FQNEAQ (reference sequence). The length of the CDR3 is 13 residues. CDR3 in amino acids: CASSLTIGGSPCF. For the CDR3, the DNA is TGTGCCAGCAGCTTAACCATAGGCGGGAGTCCGTGTTTT.

The chain uses TRBV5-6 and TRBJ2-7; D unresolved. The V end lost 4 bases, the J end lost 3 bases, and 5 bases lay between the germline ends. In germline, CDR1 is SGHDT, CDR2 YYEEEE. CDR3 size: 11 residues. The CDR3 region is CASSTLYEQYF. The CDR3 DNA is TGTGCCAGCAGCACTCTCTACGAGCAGTACTTC.

The chain carries TRBV30 and TRBJ1-5, with unresolved D. Trimming shortened V by 0 bases and J by 3 bases, and 9 bases separated the two germline ends. The CDR3 totals 14 residues. Germline CDR1 reads GTSNPN; CDR2 reads SVGIG (reference sequence). The DNA of the CDR3 is TGTGCCTGGAGTGTACACGCTGACAATCAGCCCCAGCATTTT. Translation: CAWSVHADNQPQHF.

The chain couples TRBV5-1 to TRBJ2-1; D gene unclear. There are 14 residues in the CDR3. Germline V lookup: CDR1 SGHRS, CDR2 YFSETQ. Trimming shortened V by 4 bases and J by 3 bases, and 11 bases separated the two germline ends. The CDR3 nucleotides read TGCGCCAGCAGCCACCCCGACGGCTACAATGAGCAGTTCTTC. Its translation: CASSHPDGYNEQFF.

J is TRBJ1-5 and V is TRBV30; D not certain. This CDR3 is 13 amino acids long. V was clipped by 1 base and J by 5 bases, with 9 bases between them. Germline-derived CDR1 and CDR2 are GTSNPN and SVGIG (reference sequence). CDR3 sequence: CAWSGGVDQPQHF. The CDR3 DNA reads TGTGCCTGGAGTGGGGGAGTGGATCAGCCCCAGCATTTT.